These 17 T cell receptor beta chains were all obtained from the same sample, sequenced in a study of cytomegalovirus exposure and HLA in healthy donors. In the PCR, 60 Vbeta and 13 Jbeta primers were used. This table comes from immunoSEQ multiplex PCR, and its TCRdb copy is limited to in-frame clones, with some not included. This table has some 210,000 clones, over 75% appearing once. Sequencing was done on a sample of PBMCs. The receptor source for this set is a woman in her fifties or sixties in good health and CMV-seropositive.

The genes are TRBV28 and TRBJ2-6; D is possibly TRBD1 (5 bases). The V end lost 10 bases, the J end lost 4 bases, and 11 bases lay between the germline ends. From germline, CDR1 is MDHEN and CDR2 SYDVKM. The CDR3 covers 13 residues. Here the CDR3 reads CATRGAGANVLTF. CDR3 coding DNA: TGTGCCACAAGGGGTGCCGGGGCCAACGTCCTGACTTTC. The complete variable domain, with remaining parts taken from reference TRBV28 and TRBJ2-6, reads DVKVTQSSRYLVKRTGEKVFLECVQDMDHENMFWYRQDPGLGLRLIYFSYDVKMKEKGDIPEGYSVSREKKERFSLILESASTNQTSMYLCATRGAGANVLTFGAGSRLTVL.

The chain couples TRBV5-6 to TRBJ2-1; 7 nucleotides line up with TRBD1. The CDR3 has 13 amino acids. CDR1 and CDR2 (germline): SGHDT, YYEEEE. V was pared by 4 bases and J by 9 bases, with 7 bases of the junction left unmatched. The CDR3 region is CASSGYRGPEQFF. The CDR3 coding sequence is TGTGCCAGCAGCGGATACAGGGGCCCTGAGCAGTTCTTC.

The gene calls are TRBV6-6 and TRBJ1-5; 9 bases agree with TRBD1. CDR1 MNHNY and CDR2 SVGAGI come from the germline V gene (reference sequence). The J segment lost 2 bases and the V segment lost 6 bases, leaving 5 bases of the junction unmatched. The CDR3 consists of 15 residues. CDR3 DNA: TGTGCCAGCAGCCGCCGGGACAGGGGCAATCAGCCCCAGCATTTT. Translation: CASSRRDRGNQPQHF.

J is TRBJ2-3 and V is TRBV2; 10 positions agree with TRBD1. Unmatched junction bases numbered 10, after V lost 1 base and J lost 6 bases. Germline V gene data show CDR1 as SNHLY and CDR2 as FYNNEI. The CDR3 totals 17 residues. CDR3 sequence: CASSEGSGTGEMDTQYF. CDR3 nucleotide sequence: TGTGCCAGCAGTGAAGGCTCCGGGACAGGGGAAATGGATACGCAGTATTTT. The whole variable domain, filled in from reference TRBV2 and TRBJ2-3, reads EPEVTQTPSHQVTQMGQEVILRCVPISNHLYFYWYRQILGQKVEFLVSFYNNEISEKSEIFDDQFSVERPDGSNFTLKIRSTKLEDSAMYFCASSEGSGTGEMDTQYFGPGTRLTVL.

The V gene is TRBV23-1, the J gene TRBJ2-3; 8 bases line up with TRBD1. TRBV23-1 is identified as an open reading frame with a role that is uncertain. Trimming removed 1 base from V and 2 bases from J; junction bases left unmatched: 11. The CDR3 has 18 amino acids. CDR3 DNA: TGCGCCAGCAGTCAATTAGGTCCCGACAGGGGACCCACAGATACGCAGTATTTT. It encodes CASSQLGPDRGPTDTQYF.

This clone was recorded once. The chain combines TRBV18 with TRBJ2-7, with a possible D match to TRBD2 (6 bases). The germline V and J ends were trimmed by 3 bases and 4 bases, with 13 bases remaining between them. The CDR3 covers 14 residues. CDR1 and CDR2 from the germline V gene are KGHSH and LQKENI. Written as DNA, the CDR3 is TGTGCCAGCTCACCCGCGGGGACTGGGTACGAGCAGTACTTC. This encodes CASSPAGTGYEQYF.

CDR3 nucleotide sequence: TGTGCCAGCAGCTTAGTAGGGGCGTCGGGTCTCACAGATACGCAGTATTTT. Encoded protein: CASSLVGASGLTDTQYF. The rearrangement uses TRBV7-6 and TRBJ2-3; D possibly corresponds to TRBD1 (5 bases). The CDR3 contains 17 residues. V was shortened by 1 base and J by 2 bases, with 16 bases between the two germline ends. Germline CDR1 is SGHVS and CDR2 is FNYEAQ.

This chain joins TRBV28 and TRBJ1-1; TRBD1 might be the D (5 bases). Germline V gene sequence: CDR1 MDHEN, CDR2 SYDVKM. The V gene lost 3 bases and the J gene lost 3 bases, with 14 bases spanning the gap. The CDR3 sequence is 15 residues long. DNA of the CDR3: TGTGCCAGCAGTTTCTCCGGTGGGGGGTACACTGAAGCTTTCTTT. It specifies CASSFSGGGYTEAFF.

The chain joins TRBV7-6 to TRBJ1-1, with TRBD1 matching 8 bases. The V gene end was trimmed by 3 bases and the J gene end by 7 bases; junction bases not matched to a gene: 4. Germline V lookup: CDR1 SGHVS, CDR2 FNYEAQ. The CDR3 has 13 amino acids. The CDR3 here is CASSFGQGSEAFF. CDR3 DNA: TGTGCCAGCAGCTTCGGACAGGGAAGTGAAGCTTTCTTT.

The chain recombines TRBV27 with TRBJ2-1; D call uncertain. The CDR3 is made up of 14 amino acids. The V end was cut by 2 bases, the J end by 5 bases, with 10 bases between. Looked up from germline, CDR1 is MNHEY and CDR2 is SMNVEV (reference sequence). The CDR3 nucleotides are TGTGCCAGCAGTTTAGATGGAGCCCACAATGAGCAGTTCTTC. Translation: CASSLDGAHNEQFF.

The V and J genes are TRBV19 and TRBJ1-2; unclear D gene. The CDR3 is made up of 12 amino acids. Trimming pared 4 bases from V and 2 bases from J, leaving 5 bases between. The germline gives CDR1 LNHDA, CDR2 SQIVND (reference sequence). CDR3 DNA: TGTGCCAGTAGTAGCAGGAACTATGGCTACACCTTC. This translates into CASSSRNYGYTF.

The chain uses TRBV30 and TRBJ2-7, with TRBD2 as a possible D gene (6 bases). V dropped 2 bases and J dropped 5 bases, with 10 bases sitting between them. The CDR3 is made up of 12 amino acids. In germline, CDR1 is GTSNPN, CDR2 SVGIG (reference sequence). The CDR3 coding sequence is TGTGCCTGGAGTCGGGACTTCCACGAGCAGTACTTC. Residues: CAWSRDFHEQYF.

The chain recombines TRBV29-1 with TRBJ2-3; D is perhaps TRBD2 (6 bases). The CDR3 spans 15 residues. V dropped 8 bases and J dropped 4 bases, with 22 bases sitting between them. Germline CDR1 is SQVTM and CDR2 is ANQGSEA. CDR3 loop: CSLLIRREDADTQYF. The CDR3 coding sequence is TGCAGCCTCCTTATTCGGAGGGAGGATGCAGATACGCAGTATTTT.

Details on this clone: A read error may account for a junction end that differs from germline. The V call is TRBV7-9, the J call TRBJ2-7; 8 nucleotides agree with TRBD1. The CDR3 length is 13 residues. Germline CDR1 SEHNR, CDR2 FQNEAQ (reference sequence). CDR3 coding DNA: TGTGCCAGCAGCATACAGACAGGGGCCGTATTTGACTTC. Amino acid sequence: CASSIQTGAVFDF.

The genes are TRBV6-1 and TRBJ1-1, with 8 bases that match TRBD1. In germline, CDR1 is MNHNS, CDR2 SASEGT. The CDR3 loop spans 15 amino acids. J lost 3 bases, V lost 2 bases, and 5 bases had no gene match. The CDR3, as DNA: TGTGCCAGCAGTGAACCGACAGGGGAGGACACTGAAGCTTTCTTT. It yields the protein CASSEPTGEDTEAFF.

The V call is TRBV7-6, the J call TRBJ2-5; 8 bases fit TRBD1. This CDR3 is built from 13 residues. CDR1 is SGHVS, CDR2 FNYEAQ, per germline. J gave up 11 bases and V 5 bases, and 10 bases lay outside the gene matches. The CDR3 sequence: CASSPQGAGEQYF. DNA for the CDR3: TGTGCCAGCAGCCCGCAGGGGGCAGGTGAGCAGTACTTC.

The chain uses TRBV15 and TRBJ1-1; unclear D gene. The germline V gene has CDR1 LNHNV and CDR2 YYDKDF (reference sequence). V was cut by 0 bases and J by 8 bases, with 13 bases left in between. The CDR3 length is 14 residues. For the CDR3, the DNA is TGTGCCACCAGCAGAGATCTGACAACTGGAGAAGCTTTCTTT. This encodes CATSRDLTTGEAFF.